Shown below are 10 T cell receptor beta chains from a single sample sequenced in a study of T cells in localized non-small cell lung cancer. Assay used: immunoSEQ multiplex PCR; TCRdb lists only in-frame clones, some missing. Of approximately 81,000 clones in the sample, approximately 90% were seen once. Here the sequenced sample was peripheral blood, taken before any cancer treatment. These receptors all come from a woman aged 35-75 years with stage I squamous cell lung carcinoma.

This sequence joins TRBV7-9 and TRBJ1-2, with TRBD1 matching over 8 bases. This CDR3 spans 16 amino acids. Germline loops: CDR1 SEHNR, CDR2 FQNEAQ (reference sequence). V shed 4 bases, J shed 2 bases, and the junction held 9 bases outside the gene matches. DNA of the CDR3: TGTGCCAGCAGCTCGAACAGGGGGGCGGGAAACTATGGCTACACCTTC. Protein: CASSSNRGAGNYGYTF.

The chain has TRBV11-1 and TRBJ1-4; D gene unclear. Looked up from germline, CDR1 is SGHAT and CDR2 is FQDESV (reference sequence). The CDR3 totals 14 residues. With 3 bases removed from V and 8 bases from J, the gap between germline ends came to 13 bases. DNA of the CDR3: TGTGCCAGCAGCTTGGGAGGGAATAACGAAAAACTGTTTTTT. Amino acids: CASSLGGNNEKLFF.

The gene calls are TRBV5-1 and TRBJ2-5; 11 bases agree with TRBD2. V gave up 1 base and J gave up 6 bases; unmatched junction bases: 8. The germline CDR1 and CDR2 sequences are SGHRS and YFSETQ. This CDR3 spans 16 amino acids. The CDR3 nucleotides are TGCGCCAGCAGCTTGATGCCTAGCGGGGGGACGAAGACCCAGTACTTC. This encodes CASSLMPSGGTKTQYF. Full variable domain (remainder filled in from reference TRBV5-1 and TRBJ2-5): KAGVTQTPRYLIKTRGQQVTLSCSPISGHRSVSWYQQTPGQGLQFLFEYFSETQRNKGNFPGRFSGRQFSNSRSEMNVSTLELGDSALYLCASSLMPSGGTKTQYFGPGTRLLVL.

The gene calls are TRBV2 and TRBJ1-2; a possible D gene is TRBD1 (6 bases). The CDR3 spans 13 residues. Germline lookup yields CDR1 SNHLY and CDR2 FYNNEI. V lost 4 bases and J lost 8, with 14 bases in between. The CDR3 nucleotides are TGTGCCAGCAGTGGGGATAGGGGGGCAGGCTACACCTTC. Its protein product is CASSGDRGAGYTF.

The chain links TRBV9 to TRBJ1-2; D call uncertain. Trimming shortened V by 3 bases and J by 2 bases, and 8 bases separated the two germline ends. The CDR3 sequence is 13 residues long. CDR1 SGDLS and CDR2 YYNGEE come from the germline V gene. In DNA form, the CDR3 reads TGTGCCAGCAGCGACGGCGACAACTATGGCTACACCTTC. This gives the protein CASSDGDNYGYTF.

Regarding this clone: One end of the junction fails to match germline, which may point to a read error. The chain is built from TRBV7-7 and TRBJ2-3, with 10 bases fitting TRBD1. This CDR3 has 15 amino acids. The germline gives CDR1 SSHAT, CDR2 FNYEAQ (reference sequence). The CDR3 protein is CASSRGQGRTDTQYF. The DNA of the CDR3 is TGTGCTAGCAGCAGGGGACAGGGGAGGACAGATACGCAGTATTTT.

This chain joins TRBV7-2 and TRBJ2-1; 13 bases match TRBD2. Germline V lookup: CDR1 SGHTA, CDR2 FQGNSA. Trimming cost V 5 bases and J 0 bases; bases outside gene matches: 1. The CDR3 has 16 residues. CDR3 sequence: CASSRTSGGSYNEQFF. The CDR3 DNA reads TGTGCCAGCAGCCGGACTAGCGGGGGCTCCTACAATGAGCAGTTCTTC. The complete variable domain, with remaining parts taken from reference TRBV7-2 and TRBJ2-1, reads GAGVSQSPSNKVTEKGKDVELRCDPISGHTALYWYRQSLGQGLEFLIYFQGNSAPDKSGLPSDRFSAERTGGSVSTLTIQRTQQEDSAVYLCASSRTSGGSYNEQFFGPGTRLTVL.

This chain connects TRBV10-3 to TRBJ1-1, with D possibly TRBD1 on 6 matching bases. Germline V CDR1 and CDR2: ENHRY, SYGVKD. V was trimmed by 3 bases and J by 6 bases, leaving 14 bases between them. There are 14 residues in the CDR3. The DNA for the CDR3 is TGTGCCATCAGTGAACAGGACAGTGGGGCTGAAGCTTTCTTT. Amino acid sequence: CAISEQDSGAEAFF.

The rearrangement links TRBV18 to TRBJ1-2; tentatively, D is TRBD1 (5 bases). The CDR3 length is 17 residues. Germline V gene lookup returns CDR1 KGHSH and CDR2 LQKENI. V lost 1 base to trimming and J lost 2 bases, with 17 bases between them. CDR3 nucleotide sequence: TGTGCCAGCTCACCACTAGGGCTGGGGGGACGGAACTATGGCTACACCTTC. It translates to CASSPLGLGGRNYGYTF.

The chain links TRBV27 to TRBJ2-1; 9 bases are a match to TRBD2. After removal of 11 bases from V and 2 bases from J, the junction contained 7 bases not matched to a gene. Germline V gene lookup returns CDR1 MNHEY and CDR2 SMNVEV (reference sequence). CDR3 length: 14 residues. CDR3 nucleotides: TGTGCCTCCTCGACTAGCGGAGCCTACAATGAGCAGTTCTTC. Translating it yields CASSTSGAYNEQFF.